This T cell receptor beta chain was captured by sequencing in a study of T cell responses to AZD1222 COVID-19 vaccine. This clone was counted a few times. Its antigen is unidentified. The V end was cut by 2 bases, the J end by 3 bases, with 14 bases between. The CDR3 has 16 amino acids. Per germline, CDR1 ENHRY and CDR2 SYGVKD. The protocol was immunoSEQ multiplex PCR, while the TCRdb copy is restricted to in-frame clones and leaves out a portion. The table records 150,000 to 200,000 clones, 80% to 90% of them present only once. Regarding the study as a whole: Donor demographics were predominantly white British with a female majority; clonal diversity may be underestimated.

Source: peripheral blood, taken 28 days after the second AZD1222 dose. This receptor was identified in an adult who received the AZD1222 COVID-19 vaccine. V is TRBV10-3 and J is TRBJ1-3, with D perhaps TRBD1 (5 bases). The CDR3 DNA sequence: TGTGCCATCAGTGAGCCTACCGGGACGGATGGAAACACCATATATTTT. Its translation: CAISEPTGTDGNTIYF.